The clone carrying this T cell receptor beta chain was recorded only once. RNA was extracted with the RNeasy kit, and a quantity of roughly 0.5 to 1 ug was reverse transcribed using random hexamers. MiXCR, run by TCRdb on the immunoSEQ multiplex PCR reads, gives a single entry per CDR3 protein. The data contain about 100,000 distinct CDR3 sequences, 95% of them singletons. The data originate from a study of CD8 T cells in Susac syndrome. The germline gives CDR1 LGHDT, CDR2 YNNKEL (reference sequence). The CDR3 consists of 14 residues. V lost 1 base and J 4 bases, leaving 11 bases between the germline ends.

Sequencing was performed on CD8+ T cells from PBMCs. J is TRBJ2-7 and V is TRBV3-1; D uncertain. This sequence was found in a human donor with Susac syndrome. The CDR3 nucleotides are TGTGCCAGCAGCCAAGTACCAGGAACGTACGAGCAGTACTTC. It translates to CASSQVPGTYEQYF.